Below are 21 T cell receptor beta chains sequenced from a single sample in a study of persistence of HIV-infected CD4 T cells. Their target antigens are unknown. The immunoSEQ assay was version 4, run in survey mode. Sequenced by immunoSEQ multiplex PCR; TCRdb stores in-frame clones only, minus some. The sample has tens of thousands of clones, 82% seen once. Stimulation used approximately 9.1 ug/mL lysate from CMV-infected fibroblasts. CD40L/CD69 double-negative CD45RO-high memory CD4+ T cells were collected. The input for sequencing was CD4+ T cells sorted from PBMCs after approximately 19-hour stimulation, taken from a patient who received antiretroviral therapy. These receptors were collected from an adult woman with HIV who was CMV-seropositive.

The chain employs TRBV7-9 and TRBJ2-3; 12 nucleotides align to TRBD2. The trim removed 2 bases at V and 4 bases at J, leaving 4 bases unmatched. CDR1 is SEHNR and CDR2 is FQNEAQ in the germline V gene (reference sequence). The CDR3 has 16 residues. DNA for the CDR3: TGTGCCAGCAGCTTAATGGCTAGCGGGGGGGCAGATACGCAGTATTTT. This encodes CASSLMASGGADTQYF.

The V gene is TRBV9, the J gene TRBJ2-1; 14 bases are a match to TRBD2. CDR1 and CDR2 from the germline V gene are SGDLS and YYNGEE. This CDR3 region has 15 residues. The ends lost 3 bases at V and 8 bases at J; junction bases unmatched: 4. The DNA of the CDR3 is TGTGCCAGCAGCGGACTAGCGGGGGGGCTCGATGAGCAGTTCTTC. The encoded protein is CASSGLAGGLDEQFF.

This clone was seen once. The V and J genes are TRBV7-2 and TRBJ1-1; 7 bases are a match to TRBD1. The ends lost 4 bases at V and 7 bases at J; junction bases unmatched: 6. CDR1 is SGHTA, CDR2 FQGNSA, per germline. The CDR3 sequence is 13 residues long. The CDR3 sequence: CASSSPGQHEAFF. CDR3 DNA: TGTGCCAGCAGCTCACCGGGACAGCATGAAGCTTTCTTT. The full variable domain, rest sourced from reference TRBV7-2 and TRBJ1-1, is GAGVSQSPSNKVTEKGKDVELRCDPISGHTALYWYRQSLGQGLEFLIYFQGNSAPDKSGLPSDRFSAERTGGSVSTLTIQRTQQEDSAVYLCASSSPGQHEAFFGQGTRLTVV.

The J gene is TRBJ2-7, the V gene TRBV28; D possibly corresponds to TRBD2 (6 bases). The CDR3 contains 17 residues. Germline V CDR1 and CDR2: MDHEN, SYDVKM. V was trimmed by 2 bases and J by 3 bases, leaving 20 bases between them. CDR3 amino acids: CASSLGPRGGVLYEQYF. The DNA of the CDR3 is TGTGCCAGCAGTTTAGGGCCCCGAGGAGGGGTACTCTACGAGCAGTACTTC.

This clone was observed a single time. A junction end diverges from the germline sequence, so it may reflect a read error. In the same sample, other DNA sequences code for this CDR3. The genes are TRBV12-3 or TRBV12-4 and TRBJ2-7; D remains unclear. The CDR3 spans 12 residues. The CDR3 DNA follows: TGCGCCAGCAGAGAAGACTGGAGCGAGCAGTACTTC. As protein: CASREDWSEQYF.

This chain uses TRBV20-1 with TRBJ2-7; the D is unclear. The CDR3 totals 13 residues. The V gene's germline CDR1 is DFQATT and CDR2 SNEGSKA (reference sequence). The V and J ends lost 3 bases and 0 bases respectively, with 9 bases between them. The CDR3 loop reads CSASDGPSYEQYF. CDR3 DNA: TGCAGTGCTAGTGACGGGCCCTCCTACGAGCAGTACTTC.

The CDR3 DNA reads TGTGCCAGCAGCCCTGGGGTGGAGGAGGGCTACACCTTC. This codes for CASSPGVEEGYTF. This chain uses TRBV7-3 with TRBJ1-2; D uncertain. From germline, CDR1 is SGHTA and CDR2 FQGTGA. The CDR3 contains 13 residues. The germline V and J ends were trimmed by 5 bases and 8 bases, with 15 bases remaining between them.

The chain combines TRBV6-5 with TRBJ1-1; tentatively, D is TRBD1 (6 bases). CDR3 length: 12 residues. The germline V gene encodes CDR1 MNHEY and CDR2 SVGAGI. V was cut by 8 bases and J by 1 base, with 8 bases left in between. The CDR3: CASDRKNTEAFF. The DNA of the CDR3 is TGTGCCAGCGACAGGAAGAACACTGAAGCTTTCTTT.

This chain uses TRBV30 with TRBJ1-2; D is ambiguous. V was shortened by 2 bases and J by 8 bases, with 12 bases between the two germline ends. Germline CDR1 reads GTSNPN; CDR2 reads SVGIG (reference sequence). CDR3 length: 12 amino acids. CDR3: CAWSIDTGGYTF. In nucleotides, the CDR3 is TGTGCCTGGAGTATCGACACTGGAGGCTACACCTTC.

The chain joins TRBV6-5 to TRBJ1-5, with 7 bases fitting TRBD1. Looked up from germline, CDR1 is MNHEY and CDR2 is SVGAGI. CDR3 size: 14 residues. V gave up 6 bases and J gave up 6 bases; unmatched junction bases: 8. CDR3 DNA sequence: TGTGCCAGCAGCCATGGACAGGTTGGTCAGCCCCAGCATTTT. Its protein is CASSHGQVGQPQHF.

The V gene is TRBV2, the J gene TRBJ2-3; 10 bases align to TRBD1. CDR1 is SNHLY and CDR2 is FYNNEI in the germline V gene. The CDR3 is made up of 15 amino acids. V lost 5 bases, J lost 6 bases, and 8 bases stayed unmatched. CDR3 region: CASSRGQGNEDTQYF. In DNA, the CDR3 is TGTGCCAGCAGTAGGGGACAGGGGAATGAGGATACGCAGTATTTT.

CDR3 nucleotides: TGTGCCAGCAGCGAGGGACAGGGTAACTACAATGAGCAGTTCTTC. It yields the protein CASSEGQGNYNEQFF. The chain is built from TRBV9 and TRBJ2-1; 9 bases match TRBD1. V was pared by 3 bases and J by 3 bases, with 4 bases of the junction left unmatched. The CDR3 spans 15 residues. The germline V gene encodes CDR1 SGDLS and CDR2 YYNGEE.

The rearrangement uses TRBV30 and TRBJ1-6; D gene unclear. V lost 4 bases and J 5 bases, leaving 12 bases between the germline ends. Germline V gene data show CDR1 as GTSNPN and CDR2 as SVGIG (reference sequence). This CDR3 contains 14 residues. In DNA, the CDR3 is TGTGCCTGGATTGGGCAGTCGAATAATTCACCCCTCCACTTT. Translating it yields CAWIGQSNNSPLHF.

This clone was found a few times. The genes are TRBV12-5 and TRBJ1-2; 8 bases agree with TRBD1. The CDR3 runs to 16 residues. Trimming removed 2 bases from V and 7 bases from J; junction bases left unmatched: 12. Germline values: CDR1 LGHNT, CDR2 FRNRAP. The CDR3 sequence: CASGLPTSQGVGGYTF. Here the CDR3 DNA reads TGTGCTAGTGGTTTGCCAACCTCACAGGGGGTAGGTGGCTACACCTTC.

The chain combines TRBV9 with TRBJ1-1, with 10 nucleotides matching TRBD1. Germline V CDR1 and CDR2: SGDLS, YYNGEE. With 0 bases clipped from V and 1 base from J, the junction kept 0 bases outside the gene matches. The CDR3 runs to 15 residues. Here the CDR3 DNA reads TGTGCCAGCAGCGTAGGGACAGGGGGGAACACTGAAGCTTTCTTT. Protein: CASSVGTGGNTEAFF.

This chain connects TRBV18 to TRBJ2-3; 7 positions agree with TRBD1. CDR3 size: 15 residues. J lost 2 bases, V lost 2 bases, and 4 bases had no gene match. Germline assignment: CDR1 KGHSH and CDR2 LQKENI. In DNA form, the CDR3 reads TGTGCCAGCTCACCAGGGGGACAGTCCACAGATACGCAGTATTTT. It encodes CASSPGGQSTDTQYF.

The V and J genes are TRBV28 and TRBJ2-5, with TRBD2 matching 12 bases. Per the germline V gene, CDR1 is MDHEN and CDR2 is SYDVKM. This CDR3 is 18 amino acids long. V trimming: 8 bases; J trimming: 6 bases; junction bases outside the gene matches: 19. This CDR3 is CASGSGTGSLAGGKTQYF. The CDR3 bases are TGTGCCAGCGGATCCGGGACAGGGTCCCTAGCGGGGGGGAAGACCCAGTACTTC.

V usage is TRBV27 and J usage is TRBJ1-2; D is perhaps TRBD1 (6 bases). The CDR3 consists of 14 residues. Germline CDR1 and CDR2: MNHEY and SMNVEV (reference sequence). Trimming removed 2 bases at V and 4 bases at J, with 11 bases between. In nucleotides, the CDR3 is TGTGCCAGCAGTTTACAGAAAGGGGGCTATGGCTACACCTTC. Translated: CASSLQKGGYGYTF.

J is TRBJ1-2 and V is TRBV2, with D hard to call. V was trimmed by 7 bases and J by 2 bases, leaving 8 bases between them. This CDR3 is 12 amino acids long. Looked up from germline, CDR1 is SNHLY and CDR2 is FYNNEI. Written as DNA, the CDR3 is TGTGCCAGCAATAAGCAAAACTATGGCTACACCTTC. Translated, it gives CASNKQNYGYTF.

The chain has TRBV9 and TRBJ1-1, with D possibly matching TRBD1 (5 bases). The germline gives CDR1 SGDLS, CDR2 YYNGEE. Trimming pared 5 bases from V and 7 bases from J, leaving 9 bases between. The CDR3 is 11 residues long. The CDR3 loop is CASRGEDEAFF. DNA for the CDR3: TGTGCCAGCAGGGGGGAGGATGAAGCTTTCTTT.

The chain carries TRBV6-6 and TRBJ1-2, with TRBD1 as a possible D gene (5 bases). CDR1 is MNHNY, CDR2 SVGAGI, per germline (reference sequence). The CDR3 spans 15 residues. V gave up 9 bases and J gave up 0 bases, with 17 bases separating them. The CDR3 loop reads CASVPRVQANYGYTF. The DNA of the CDR3 is TGTGCCAGTGTTCCCAGGGTCCAGGCTAACTATGGCTACACCTTC.